This is a list of T cell receptor beta chains from one sample in a study of cytomegalovirus exposure and HLA in healthy donors. Sequencing was performed with immunoSEQ multiplex PCR; in TCRdb, only in-frame clones are kept and a portion is missing. This sample carries some 150,000 clones, about 80% of them seen once, and the ten largest clones take approximately 2%. The sequencing sample was made of PBMCs. These receptors came from a woman in her thirties or forties in good health and CMV-seronegative. CDR3s include the opening cysteine and the closing phenylalanine or tryptophan.

TRBJ1-3	TRBV7-9	CASSSTSSGNTIYF
TRBJ1-6	TRBV6-1	CASSQGQGNSPLHF
TRBJ2-5	TRBV28	CASSSTTGEETQYF
TRBJ1-1	TRBV4-1	CASSHLRGTLTEAFF
TRBJ1-1	TRBV25-1	CASSGAGGYTEAFF
TRBJ1-5	TRBV19	CASSQAPGQPQHF
TRBJ2-4	TRBV28	CASSSGSQGWNIQYF
TRBJ1-2	TRBV27	CASSLSYRGPNYGYTF
TRBJ2-1	TRBV7-3	CASSSSRLAGNNEQFF
TRBJ2-5	TRBV7-2	CASSFNRGMETQYF
TRBJ2-1	TRBV6-6	CATGTSGREQFF
TRBJ2-3	TRBV10-1	CATSLAGGPADTQYF
TRBJ2-3	TRBV7-6	CASSSPPEREVEDTQYF
TRBJ1-1	TRBV7-6	CASSSNTGGRRAEAFF
TRBJ1-4	TRBV11-2	CASSLRQGGEKLFF
TRBJ1-6	TRBV7-2	CASSLAQGSSSPLHF